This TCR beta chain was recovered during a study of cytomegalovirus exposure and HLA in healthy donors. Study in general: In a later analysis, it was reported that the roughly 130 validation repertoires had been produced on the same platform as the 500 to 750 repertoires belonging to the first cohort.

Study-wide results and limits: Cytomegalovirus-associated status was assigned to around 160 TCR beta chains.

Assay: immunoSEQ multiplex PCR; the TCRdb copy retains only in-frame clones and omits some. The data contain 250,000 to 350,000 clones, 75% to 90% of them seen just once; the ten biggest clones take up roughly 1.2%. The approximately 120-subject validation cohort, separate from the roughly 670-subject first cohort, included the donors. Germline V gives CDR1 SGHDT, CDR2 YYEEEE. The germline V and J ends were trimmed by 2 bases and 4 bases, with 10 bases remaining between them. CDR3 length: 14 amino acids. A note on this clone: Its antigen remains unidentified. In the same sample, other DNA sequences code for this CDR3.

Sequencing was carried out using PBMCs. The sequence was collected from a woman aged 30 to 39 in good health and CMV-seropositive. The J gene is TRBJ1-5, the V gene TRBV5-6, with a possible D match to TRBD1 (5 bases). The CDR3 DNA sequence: TGTGCCAGCAGCTTTAGGGGAGGAAATCAGCCCCAGCATTTT. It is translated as CASSFRGGNQPQHF.